This T cell receptor (beta chain) stems from a study of long-term antiretroviral therapy in people with HIV. Study-level results: It was not possible to obtain data on ART adherence, viral resistance or therapy changes. Relative to transplant donor controls, diversity remained lower despite increasing after ART. Controls exceeded HIV repertoires in CDR3 length range.

Germline CDR1 and CDR2: PRHDT and FYEKMQ (reference sequence). The CDR3 contains 16 residues. Trimming took off 0 bases at V and 6 bases at J, with 12 bases between the two ends. In this sample, this clone turned up a few times. What it binds is unknown. The cryopreserved samples used held roughly 0.9-11 million PBMC prior to extraction of DNA. Version v3.0 of the immunoSEQ assay was performed at survey level. Profiling relied on immunoSEQ multiplex PCR, and the TCRdb table lists in-frame clones only, not all of them. The repertoire holds around 35,000 clones, with approximately 84% as singletons. The TCR was taken from a woman in her fifties or sixties with HIV. The sample in question was unsorted PBMCs, obtained 3.1 years after starting antiretroviral therapy. V and J are TRBV13 and TRBJ1-6; TRBD1 is a possible D gene (5 bases). The CDR3 loop is CASSLGLRGINSPLHF. CDR3 nucleotide sequence: TGTGCCAGCAGCTTAGGACTCCGGGGCATTAATTCACCCCTCCACTTT.